This T cell receptor (beta chain) appears in the sequencing data of a study of B cell selection in AIRE deficiency. Original handling: Conventional T cell pools: 90,000 to 120,000 distinct patient, about 150,000 donor TCRbeta sequences. Assay used: immunoSEQ multiplex PCR; TCRdb lists only in-frame clones, some missing. The DNA gave D and trimming, while V, J and clone size come from that table. The sample contains 20,000 to 25,000 clones, 97% of which appear only once. Worth noting for this clone: Its antigen remains unknown.

Conventional CD4 T cells were sorted as CD4+CD127+ cells. General study findings and limits: AIRE-deficient Tconv and Treg repertoires matched healthy donors in TCRBV, CDR3 length, diversity. Only approximately 9.2% of approximately 3,700 shared Treg sequences were patient-specific; about 30% healthy-specific.

The germline V gene has CDR1 GTSNPN and CDR2 SVGIG (reference sequence). V was cut by 0 bases and J by 7 bases, with 15 bases left in between. This CDR3 spans 14 amino acids. The chain carries TRBV30 and TRBJ1-1; D gene uncertain. The source of this sequence is a human donor with AIRE deficiency. The source material was conventional CD4+ T cells sorted from PBMCs. The DNA for the CDR3 is TGTGCCTGGAGTGTACCCCCCCGCGCGCGTGAAGCTTTCTTT. Residues: CAWSVPPRAREAFF.